The sequence of this T cell receptor beta chain was determined in a study of T cell responses to AZD1222 COVID-19 vaccine (dated by TCRdb to the early 2020s). With regard to the full study: AZD1222 recipients with second doses at about 4 weeks or about 12 weeks were pooled, because spike-specific TCR depth and breadth did not differ between schedules. TCR sequencing covered some 250 trial participants: 207 given two doses of AZD1222 and 26 given two doses of MenACWY control vaccine. Trial participants were enrolled by age into 18-55, 56-69 and 70-plus year subgroups, with roughly 150, 30 and 60 TCR-sequenced participants respectively.

Results and caveats for the whole study, not just this receptor: Reportedly, almost half of the unique spike-specific TCRs recognized epitopes lying outside the regions that are mutated in the B.1.351 and B.1.1.7 variants. CD4 TCRs associated with the vaccine covered the entire spike protein, and the dominant responses were in regions 160-218 and 743-854. Participants were mostly white British, with more females than males. The authors suggested clonal diversity may have been underestimated. The 56-69-year group was small, and its depth increase did not reach significance, likely because of low power. A significant rise in spike-specific TCR breadth and depth was observed after two AZD1222 doses relative to day 0 and relative to MenACWY recipients. Conclusions about previously exposed vaccinees were limited because only six AZD1222 recipients were SARS-CoV-2 seropositive at baseline. Because no day 14 peak-response samples were available, the repertoires could be characterized only after the peak T cell response.

This clone was detected only once. This clone's antigen is unknown. Base-call qualities are not available, and no considerably larger clone is one nucleotide away. Relative to germline, V is 5 bases shorter and J is 3 bases shorter, with 13 bases between their ends. Counted from cysteine to phenylalanine, this CDR3 has 14 amino acids. Only CDR3 DNA remains: 42 bases, in frame from the first base. CDR1 and CDR2 (MNHEY, SVGAGI) derive from the germline V gene. According to the study, the label for this sample's time point signals: baseline before first vaccination. The vaccinee samples were drawn from two UK trials, COV001 and COV002, one of which was a single-blind randomized controlled phase 2/3 trial testing AZD1222 (ChAdOx1 nCoV-19) in healthy adults. For TCRbeta chain sequencing, PBMC samples from trial participants were taken at day 0 and at day 28 after the second dose. The CDR3 regions of human TCRbeta chains were subjected to immunosequencing. Processing in the source paper ran as follows. TCRs in the repertoires were matched against a reference library of SARS-CoV-2-specific TCRs that had been generated with the MIRA antigen-specificity platform. Breadth was defined as the fraction of unique TCRs that were SARS-CoV-2-associated. Depth was defined as the fraction of total T cells that were SARS-CoV-2-associated. Using the MIRA data, each spike-specific TCR was assigned both to the spike region to which the TCR was reactive and to a CD4 or CD8 class. Log10-transformed breadth and depth values were compared by one-way ANOVA with Sidak's multiple comparisons tests. Sourced from immuneACCESS, this table was stored by TCRdb with only in-frame sequences that have V and J called. A share of the clones is absent; for the studies checked, an unresolved V gene accounts for under half, and the remainder has no known explanation. V, J and clone size derive from that table, while D and trimming were established from the DNA sequence. The sample table contains 120,000 to 150,000 clones; only one count was recorded for approximately 88% of them. The ten largest clonotypes hold approximately 15% of the sample.

The V and J genes are TRBV6-5 and TRBJ1-2; no D gene can be assigned with confidence. Here the sequenced sample was peripheral blood, taken on day 0 of AZD1222 vaccination. The clonotype originates from an adult in good health. The CDR3 protein sequence reads: CASSTDPMDYGYTF. The nucleotide sequence reads as follows: TGTGCCAGCAGTACCGACCCTATGGACTATGGCTACACCTTC.